This T cell receptor beta chain was found in a study of blood T cells in healthy people across ages. Overall study results and limits: Diversity was higher, and naive CD4+ cells more numerous, in long-lived donors than in aged donors.

A word on this clonotype: Its matching antigen is unknown.

Using a J-beta primer mix together with a sample-barcoded 5' primer, a second PCR was run for about 6 to 12 cycles. Tags on each cDNA molecule came from a template-switch adaptor with 12 random nucleotides. Samples each returned at least 2.5 million CDR3-containing paired-end reads. Each CDR3 protein gets one entry after TCRdb re-called the 5' RACE reads with MiXCR. This table holds about 830,000 distinct CDR3 sequences, 55% to 70% found once. Sequencing used blood. The clonotype originates from a man between 25 and 39 years old in good health.

In nucleotides, the CDR3 is TGTGCCAGCAGTCCCAAGGGGAGTGCCGTGATGGAGACCCAGTACTTC. Translating it yields CASSPKGSAVMETQYF. This chain links TRBV27 with TRBJ2-5; perhaps D is TRBD1 or TRBD2 (5 bases each). CDR3 length: 16 residues. Deletions cut 5 bases from V and 5 bases from J, with 21 bases between. The germline gives CDR1 MNHEY, CDR2 SMNVEV (reference sequence).